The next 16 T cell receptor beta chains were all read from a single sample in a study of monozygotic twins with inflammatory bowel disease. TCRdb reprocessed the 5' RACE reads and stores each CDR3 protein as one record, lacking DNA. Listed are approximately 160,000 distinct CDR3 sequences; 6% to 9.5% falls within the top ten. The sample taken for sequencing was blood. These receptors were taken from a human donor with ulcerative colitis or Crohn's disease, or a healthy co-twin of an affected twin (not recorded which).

CDR3 sequence reads: CASNLGLAVNEQFF. The chain couples TRBV12-3 or TRBV12-4 to TRBJ2-1; TCRdb calls TRBD2, which cannot be checked without DNA. This CDR3 has 14 residues.

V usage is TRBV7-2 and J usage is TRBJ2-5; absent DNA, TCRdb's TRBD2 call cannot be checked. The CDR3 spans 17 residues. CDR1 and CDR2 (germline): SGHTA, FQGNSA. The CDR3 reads CASSLARTSGTPETQYF. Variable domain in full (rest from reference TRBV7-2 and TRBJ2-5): GAGVSQSPSNKVTEKGKDVELRCDPISGHTALYWYRQSLGQGLEFLIYFQGNSAPDKSGLPSDRFSAERTGGSVSTLTIQRTQQEDSAVYLCASSLARTSGTPETQYFGPGTRLLVL.

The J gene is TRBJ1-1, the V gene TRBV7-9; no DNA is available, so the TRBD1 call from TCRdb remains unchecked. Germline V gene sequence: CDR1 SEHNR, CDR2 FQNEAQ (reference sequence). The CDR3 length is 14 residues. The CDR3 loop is CASSLQGSATEAFF.

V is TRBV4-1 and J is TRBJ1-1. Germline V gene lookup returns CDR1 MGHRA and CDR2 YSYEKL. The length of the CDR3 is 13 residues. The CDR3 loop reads CASSFEGNTEAFF.

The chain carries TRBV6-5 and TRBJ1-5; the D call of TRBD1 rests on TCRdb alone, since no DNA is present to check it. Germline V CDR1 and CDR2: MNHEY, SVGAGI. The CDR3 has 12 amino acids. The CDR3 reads CASSSGEQPQHF.

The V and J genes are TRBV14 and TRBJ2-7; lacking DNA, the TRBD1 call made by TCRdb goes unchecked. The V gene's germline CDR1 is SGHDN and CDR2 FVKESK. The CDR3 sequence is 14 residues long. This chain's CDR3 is CASSPSGTAYEQYF.

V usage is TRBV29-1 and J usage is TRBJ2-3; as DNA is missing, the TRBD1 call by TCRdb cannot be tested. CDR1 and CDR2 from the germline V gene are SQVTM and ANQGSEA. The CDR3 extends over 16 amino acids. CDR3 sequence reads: CSVSSGTPKFTDTQYF.

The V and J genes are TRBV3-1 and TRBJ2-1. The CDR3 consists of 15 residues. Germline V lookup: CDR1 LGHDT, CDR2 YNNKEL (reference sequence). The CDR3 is CASSQEPRSVGEQFF.

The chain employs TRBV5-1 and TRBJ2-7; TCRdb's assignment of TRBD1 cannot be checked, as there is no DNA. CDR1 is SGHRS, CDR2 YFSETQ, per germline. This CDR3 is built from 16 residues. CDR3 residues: CASSPRQGQSSYEQYF.

CDR3 in amino acids: CASSSRTGANGNTIYF. The rearrangement uses TRBV5-1 and TRBJ1-3; TCRdb names TRBD1, which stays unverified in the absence of DNA. Germline V gene data show CDR1 as SGHRS and CDR2 as YFSETQ. This CDR3 spans 16 amino acids.

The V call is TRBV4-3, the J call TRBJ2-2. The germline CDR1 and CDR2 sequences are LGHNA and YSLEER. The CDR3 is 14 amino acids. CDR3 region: CASSQDFDTGELFF.

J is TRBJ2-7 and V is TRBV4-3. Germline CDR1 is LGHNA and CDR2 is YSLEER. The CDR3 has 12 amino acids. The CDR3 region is CASSQGPYEQYF.

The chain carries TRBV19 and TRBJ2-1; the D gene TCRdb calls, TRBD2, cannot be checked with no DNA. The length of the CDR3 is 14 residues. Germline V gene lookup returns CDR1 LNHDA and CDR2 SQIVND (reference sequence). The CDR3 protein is CASRGLAAINEQFF.

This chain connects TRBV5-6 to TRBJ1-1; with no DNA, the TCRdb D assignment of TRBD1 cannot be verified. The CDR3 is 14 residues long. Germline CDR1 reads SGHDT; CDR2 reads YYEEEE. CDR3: CASSLETGNTEAFF.

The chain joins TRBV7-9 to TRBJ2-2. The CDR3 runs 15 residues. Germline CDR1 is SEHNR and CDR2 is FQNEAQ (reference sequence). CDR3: CASSPKVVSTGELFF.

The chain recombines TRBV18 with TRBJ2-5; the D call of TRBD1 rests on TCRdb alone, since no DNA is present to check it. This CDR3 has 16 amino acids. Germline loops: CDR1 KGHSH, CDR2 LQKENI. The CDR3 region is CASSPSQNRAKTAQYF.